Presented here are 8 T cell receptor beta chains from one specimen sequenced in a study of T-cell memory formation after mild COVID-19. TCRdb analysed the 5' RACE reads with MiXCR anew, one entry per CDR3 protein. This table has about 320,000 distinct CDR3 sequences, roughly an eighth appearing once. Sequenced input: PBMCs or a T cell subset sorted from them (not recorded which). Source of these receptors: a man younger than 35 who had mild COVID-19 (a few samples of this study predate the infection). Cell type and time point are not known.

This clonotype was seen only a few times. V usage is TRBV5-1 and J usage is TRBJ2-3, with no clear D. The CDR3 has 13 amino acids. The germline V gene has CDR1 SGHRS and CDR2 YFSETQ. Trimming left V 4 bases short and J 7 bases short, with 13 bases between. The CDR3 DNA follows: TGCGCCAGCAGCCCGGTAGGCCATCATACGCAGTATTTT. The encoded protein is CASSPVGHHTQYF.

This chain connects TRBV20-1 to TRBJ2-7, with D unresolved. Germline V gene data show CDR1 as DFQATT and CDR2 as SNEGSKA (reference sequence). The CDR3 runs to 13 residues. V lost 2 bases to trimming and J lost 7 bases, with 15 bases between them. The DNA of the CDR3 is TGCAGTGCTAGAAGGTCAGCCGATGGGGAGCAGTACGTC. Translating it yields CSARRSADGEQYV.

This clonotype was detected a few times. The chain employs TRBV4-1 and TRBJ1-4, with 10 bases identical to TRBD1. The trim removed 5 bases at V and 6 bases at J, leaving 6 bases unmatched. The germline V gene encodes CDR1 MGHRA and CDR2 YSYEKL. The CDR3 length is 15 residues. The CDR3, as DNA: TGCGCCAGCAGCGGGACCGGGACAGGGGATGAAAAACTGTTTTTT. It translates to CASSGTGTGDEKLFF.

The chain uses TRBV5-4 and TRBJ2-7; 8 nucleotides align to TRBD1. After removal of 0 bases from V and 1 base from J, the junction contained 3 bases not matched to a gene. From germline, CDR1 is SGHNT and CDR2 YYREEE (reference sequence). CDR3 length: 15 residues. CDR3 loop: CASSLGGQASYEQYF. DNA for the CDR3: TGTGCCAGCAGCTTGGGGGGACAGGCTTCCTACGAGCAGTACTTC.

This clonotype has just a few counts. V gene TRBV4-1 combines with J gene TRBJ1-1; no clear D. The CDR3 runs to 14 residues. CDR1 MGHRA and CDR2 YSYEKL come from the germline V gene. V lost 6 bases and J 5 bases, leaving 16 bases between the germline ends. DNA for the CDR3: TGCGCCAGCAGAGGGCCCCTCCGTGGAACTGAAGCTTTCTTT. Translation gives CASRGPLRGTEAFF.

The table lists this clonotype with many counts. The chain employs TRBV7-2 and TRBJ2-7, with unresolved D. CDR1 and CDR2 from the germline V gene are SGHTA and FQGNSA. V lost 2 bases, J lost 0 bases, and 11 bases lay in between. CDR3 length: 15 amino acids. DNA of the CDR3: TGTGCCAGCAGCTTAATAGGGCCGAGCTCCTACGAGCAGTACTTC. Protein: CASSLIGPSSYEQYF. Complete variable domain (other parts from reference TRBV7-2 and TRBJ2-7): GAGVSQSPSNKVTEKGKDVELRCDPISGHTALYWYRQSLGQGLEFLIYFQGNSAPDKSGLPSDRFSAERTGGSVSTLTIQRTQQEDSAVYLCASSLIGPSSYEQYFGPGTRLTVT.

V is TRBV7-9 and J is TRBJ1-2; D ambiguous. Trimming left V 1 base short and J 3 bases short, with 9 bases between. This CDR3 region has 14 residues. CDR1 and CDR2 (germline): SEHNR, FQNEAQ (reference sequence). CDR3 bases: TGTGCCAGCAGCTTAGAGTCGGGCCACTATGGCTACACCTTC. Amino acid sequence: CASSLESGHYGYTF.

The chain carries TRBV5-1 and TRBJ2-2; D possibly corresponds to TRBD2 (6 bases). The CDR3 totals 15 residues. Germline CDR1 is SGHRS and CDR2 is YFSETQ. V dropped 0 bases and J dropped 4 bases, with 10 bases sitting between them. The CDR3 here is CASSLGLASTGELFF. The CDR3 nucleotides are TGCGCCAGCAGCTTGGGGCTAGCGAGCACCGGGGAGCTGTTTTTT.